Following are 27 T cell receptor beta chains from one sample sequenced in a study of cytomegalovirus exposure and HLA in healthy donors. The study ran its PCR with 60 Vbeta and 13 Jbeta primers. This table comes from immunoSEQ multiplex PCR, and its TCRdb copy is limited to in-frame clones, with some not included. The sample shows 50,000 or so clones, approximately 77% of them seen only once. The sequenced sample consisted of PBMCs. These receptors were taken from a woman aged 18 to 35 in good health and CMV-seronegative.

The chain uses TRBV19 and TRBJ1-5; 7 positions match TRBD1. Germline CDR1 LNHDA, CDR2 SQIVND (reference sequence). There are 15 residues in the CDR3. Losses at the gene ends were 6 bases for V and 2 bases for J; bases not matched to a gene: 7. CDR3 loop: CASRGTVSGNQPQHF. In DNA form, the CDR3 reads TGTGCCAGTAGGGGGACAGTTTCCGGCAATCAGCCCCAGCATTTT.

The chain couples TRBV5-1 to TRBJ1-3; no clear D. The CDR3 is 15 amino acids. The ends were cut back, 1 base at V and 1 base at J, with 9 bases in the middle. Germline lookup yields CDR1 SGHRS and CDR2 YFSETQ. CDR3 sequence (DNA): TGCGCCAGCAGCTTGTTGGGAGATTCTGGAAACACCATATATTTT. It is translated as CASSLLGDSGNTIYF.

This CDR3 reads CASSRGPYNEKLFF. In DNA, the CDR3 is TGTGCCAGCAGCAGGGGGCCTTATAATGAAAAACTGTTTTTT. This chain uses TRBV6-5 with TRBJ1-4; the match to TRBD1 covers 8 bases. The CDR3 sequence is 14 residues long. V was pared by 6 bases and J by 4 bases, with 4 bases of the junction left unmatched. Per germline, CDR1 MNHEY and CDR2 SVGAGI.

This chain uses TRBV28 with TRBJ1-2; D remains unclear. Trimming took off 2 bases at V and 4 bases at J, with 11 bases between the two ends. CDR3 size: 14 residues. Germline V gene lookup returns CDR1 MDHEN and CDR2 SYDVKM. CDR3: CASSLRLGGYGYTF. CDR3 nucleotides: TGTGCCAGCAGTTTACGCCTTGGCGGCTATGGCTACACCTTC.

CDR3 coding DNA: TGTGCCAGCAACCCTTGGGGGGGCAGCAATCAGCCCCAGCATTTT. It encodes CASNPWGGSNQPQHF. The V call is TRBV6-6, the J call TRBJ1-5; D is possibly TRBD1 (6 bases). Germline CDR1 reads MNHNY; CDR2 reads SVGAGI (reference sequence). CDR3 length equals 15 residues. The V and J ends lost 7 bases and 1 base respectively, with 14 bases between them.

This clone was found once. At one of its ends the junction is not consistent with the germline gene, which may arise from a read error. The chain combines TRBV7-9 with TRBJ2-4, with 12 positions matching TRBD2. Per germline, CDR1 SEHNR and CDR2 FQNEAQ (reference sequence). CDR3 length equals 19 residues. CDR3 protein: CASSSLLAGGILAKNSQYF. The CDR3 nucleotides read TGTGCCAGCAGCTCCCTACTAGCGGGAGGAATCTTGGCCAAAAACAGTCAGTACTTC.

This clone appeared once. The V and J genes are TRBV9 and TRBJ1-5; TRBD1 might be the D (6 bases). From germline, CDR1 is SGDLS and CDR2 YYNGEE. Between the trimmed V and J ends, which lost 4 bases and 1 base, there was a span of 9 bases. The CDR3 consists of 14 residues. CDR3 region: CASSLGTSNQPQHF. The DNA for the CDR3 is TGTGCCAGCAGCCTAGGGACAAGCAATCAGCCCCAGCATTTT. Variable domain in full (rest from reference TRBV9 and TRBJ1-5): DSGVTQTPKHLITATGQRVTLRCSPRSGDLSVYWYQQSLDQGLQFLIQYYNGEERAKGNILERFSAQQFPDLHSELNLSSLELGDSALYFCASSLGTSNQPQHFGDGTRLSIL.

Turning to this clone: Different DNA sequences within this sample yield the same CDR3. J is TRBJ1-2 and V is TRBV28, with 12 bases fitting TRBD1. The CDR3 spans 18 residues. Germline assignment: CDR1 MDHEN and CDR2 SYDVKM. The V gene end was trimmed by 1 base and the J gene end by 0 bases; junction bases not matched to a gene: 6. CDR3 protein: CASSLYAGTGGANYGYTF. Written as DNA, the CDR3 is TGTGCCAGCAGTTTATATGCTGGGACAGGGGGCGCTAACTATGGCTACACCTTC.

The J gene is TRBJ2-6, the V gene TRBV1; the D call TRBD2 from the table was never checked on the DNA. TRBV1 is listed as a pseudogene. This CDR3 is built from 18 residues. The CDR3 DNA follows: TGCACCAGCAGCCAAGATTGCGCGGGGTTCTCTGGGGCCAACGGCCTGACTTTC. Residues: CTSSQDCAGFSGANGLTF.

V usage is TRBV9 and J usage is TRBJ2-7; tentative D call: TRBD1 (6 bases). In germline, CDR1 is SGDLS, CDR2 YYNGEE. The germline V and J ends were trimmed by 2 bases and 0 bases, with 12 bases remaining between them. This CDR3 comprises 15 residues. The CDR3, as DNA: TGTGCCAGCAGCGTTGGGGGACAAAGCTCCTACGAGCAGTACTTC. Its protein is CASSVGGQSSYEQYF.

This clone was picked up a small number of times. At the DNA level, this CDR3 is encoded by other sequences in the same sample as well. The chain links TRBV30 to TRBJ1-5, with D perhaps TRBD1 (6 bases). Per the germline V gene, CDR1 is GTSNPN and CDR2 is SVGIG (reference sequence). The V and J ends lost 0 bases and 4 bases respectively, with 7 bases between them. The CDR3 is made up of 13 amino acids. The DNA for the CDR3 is TGTGCCTGGAGTGTTCAGGGGAATCAGCCCCAGCATTTT. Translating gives CAWSVQGNQPQHF.

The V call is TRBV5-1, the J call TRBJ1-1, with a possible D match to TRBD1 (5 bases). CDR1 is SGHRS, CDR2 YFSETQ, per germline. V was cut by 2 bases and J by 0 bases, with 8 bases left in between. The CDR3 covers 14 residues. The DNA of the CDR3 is TGCGCCAGCAGCTTCAGGGCTATGAACACTGAAGCTTTCTTT. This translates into CASSFRAMNTEAFF.

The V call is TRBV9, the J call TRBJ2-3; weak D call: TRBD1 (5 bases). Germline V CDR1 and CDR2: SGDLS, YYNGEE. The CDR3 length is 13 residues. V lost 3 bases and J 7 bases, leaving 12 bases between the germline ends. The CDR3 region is CASSAAGKNTQYF. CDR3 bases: TGTGCCAGCAGCGCAGCAGGGAAGAATACGCAGTATTTT.

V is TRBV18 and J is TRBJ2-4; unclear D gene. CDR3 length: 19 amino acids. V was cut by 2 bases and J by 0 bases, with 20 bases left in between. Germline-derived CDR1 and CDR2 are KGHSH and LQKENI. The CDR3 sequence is CASSPYDGQQIQAKNIQYF. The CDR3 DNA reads TGTGCCAGCTCACCATACGATGGGCAGCAAATTCAAGCCAAAAACATTCAGTACTTC.

The CDR3 reads CASRRGGLNEKLFF. For the CDR3, the DNA is TGTGCCAGCAGGCGGGGGGGGCTAAATGAAAAACTGTTTTTT. The V gene is TRBV28, the J gene TRBJ1-4; D is perhaps TRBD1 (6 bases). The V gene lost 6 bases and the J gene lost 5 bases, with 13 bases spanning the gap. The length of the CDR3 is 14 residues. The germline V gene encodes CDR1 MDHEN and CDR2 SYDVKM.

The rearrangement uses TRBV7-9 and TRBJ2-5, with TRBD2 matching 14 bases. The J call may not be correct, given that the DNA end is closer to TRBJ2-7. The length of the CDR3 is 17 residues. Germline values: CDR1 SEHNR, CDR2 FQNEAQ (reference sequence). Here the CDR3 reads CASSSSGLAGGRYEQYF. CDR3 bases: TGTGCCAGCAGCTCCTCAGGACTAGCGGGAGGAAGGTACGAGCAGTACTTC.

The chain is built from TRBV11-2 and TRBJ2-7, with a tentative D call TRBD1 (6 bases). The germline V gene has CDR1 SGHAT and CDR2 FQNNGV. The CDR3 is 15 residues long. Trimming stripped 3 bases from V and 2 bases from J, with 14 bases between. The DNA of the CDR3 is TGTGCCAGCAGCTTCGGCAGGGGATTGACCTACGAGCAGTACTTC. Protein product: CASSFGRGLTYEQYF. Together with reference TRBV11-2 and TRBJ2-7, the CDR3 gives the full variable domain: EAGVAQSPRYKIIEKRQSVAFWCNPISGHATLYWYQQILGQGPKLLIQFQNNGVVDDSQLPKDRFSAERLKGVDSTLKIQPAKLEDSAVYLCASSFGRGLTYEQYFGPGTRLTVT.

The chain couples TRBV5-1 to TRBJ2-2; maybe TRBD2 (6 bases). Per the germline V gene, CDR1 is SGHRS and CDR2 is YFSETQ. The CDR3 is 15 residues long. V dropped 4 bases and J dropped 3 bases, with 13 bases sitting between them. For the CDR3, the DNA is TGCGCCAGCAGCCCTGGGACGGGGGACACCGGGGAGCTGTTTTTT. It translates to CASSPGTGDTGELFF.

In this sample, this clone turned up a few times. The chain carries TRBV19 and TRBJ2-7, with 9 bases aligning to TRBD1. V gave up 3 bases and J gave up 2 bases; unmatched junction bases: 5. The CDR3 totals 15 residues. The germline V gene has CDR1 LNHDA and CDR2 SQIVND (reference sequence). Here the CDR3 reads CASSIGDRATYEQYF. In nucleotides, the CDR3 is TGTGCCAGTAGTATCGGGGACAGGGCGACCTACGAGCAGTACTTC.

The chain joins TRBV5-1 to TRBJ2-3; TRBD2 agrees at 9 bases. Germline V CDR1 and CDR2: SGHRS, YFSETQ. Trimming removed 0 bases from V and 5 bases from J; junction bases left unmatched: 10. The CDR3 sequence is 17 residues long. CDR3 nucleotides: TGCGCCAGCAGCTTGGTGGTGGCGGGAGGGCGCGGAGATACGCAGTATTTT. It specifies CASSLVVAGGRGDTQYF. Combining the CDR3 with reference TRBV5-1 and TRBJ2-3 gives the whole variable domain KAGVTQTPRYLIKTRGQQVTLSCSPISGHRSVSWYQQTPGQGLQFLFEYFSETQRNKGNFPGRFSGRQFSNSRSEMNVSTLELGDSALYLCASSLVVAGGRGDTQYFGPGTRLTVL.

CDR3 loop: CASSLFGGEVSYNEQFF. The CDR3 DNA reads as TGCGCCAGCAGCTTGTTCGGAGGCGAGGTTTCCTACAATGAGCAGTTCTTC. This chain links TRBV5-1 with TRBJ2-1, with a tentative D call TRBD2 (5 bases). Per the germline V gene, CDR1 is SGHRS and CDR2 is YFSETQ. CDR3 length: 17 residues. V was shortened by 1 base and J by 1 base, with 15 bases between the two germline ends.

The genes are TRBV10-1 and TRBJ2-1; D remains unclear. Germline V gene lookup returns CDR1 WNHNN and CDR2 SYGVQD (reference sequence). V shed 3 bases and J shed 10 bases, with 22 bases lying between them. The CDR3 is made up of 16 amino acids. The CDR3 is CASSESTLDRPREQFF. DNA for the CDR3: TGCGCCAGCAGTGAAAGCACCCTCGACCGCCCTAGAGAGCAGTTCTTC.

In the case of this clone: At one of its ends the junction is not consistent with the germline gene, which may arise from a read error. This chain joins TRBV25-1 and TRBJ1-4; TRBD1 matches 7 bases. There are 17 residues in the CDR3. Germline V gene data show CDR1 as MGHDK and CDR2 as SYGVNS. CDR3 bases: TGTGCCAGCAGTGAATCGGGCCGGGAGGGGGCAGGAGAAAAACTGCTTTTT. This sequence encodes CASSESGREGAGEKLLF.

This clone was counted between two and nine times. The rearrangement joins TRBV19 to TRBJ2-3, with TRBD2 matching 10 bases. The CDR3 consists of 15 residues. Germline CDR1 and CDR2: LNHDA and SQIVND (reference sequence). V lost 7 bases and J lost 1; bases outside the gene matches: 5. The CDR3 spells CASIGTSGGTDTQYF. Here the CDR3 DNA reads TGTGCCAGTATCGGCACTAGCGGGGGCACAGATACGCAGTATTTT.

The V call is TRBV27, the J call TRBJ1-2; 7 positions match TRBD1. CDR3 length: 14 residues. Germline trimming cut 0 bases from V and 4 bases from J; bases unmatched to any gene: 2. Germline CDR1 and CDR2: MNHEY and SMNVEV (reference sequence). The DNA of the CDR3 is TGTGCCAGCAGTTTATCGGGACAGCTCTATGGCTACACCTTC. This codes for CASSLSGQLYGYTF.

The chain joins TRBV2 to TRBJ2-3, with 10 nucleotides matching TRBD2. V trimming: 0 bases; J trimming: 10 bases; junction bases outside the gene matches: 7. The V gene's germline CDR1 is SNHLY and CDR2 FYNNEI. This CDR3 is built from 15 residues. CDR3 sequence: CASSEASSGSNSQYF. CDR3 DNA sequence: TGTGCCAGCAGTGAAGCCTCTAGCGGGAGTAATTCGCAGTATTTT.

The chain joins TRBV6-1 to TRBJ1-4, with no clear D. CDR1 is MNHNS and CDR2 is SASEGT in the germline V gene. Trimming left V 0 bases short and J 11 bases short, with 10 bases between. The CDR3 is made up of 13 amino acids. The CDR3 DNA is TGTGCCAGCAGTGAAGCGTTGTACTGGAAACTGTTTTTT. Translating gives CASSEALYWKLFF.